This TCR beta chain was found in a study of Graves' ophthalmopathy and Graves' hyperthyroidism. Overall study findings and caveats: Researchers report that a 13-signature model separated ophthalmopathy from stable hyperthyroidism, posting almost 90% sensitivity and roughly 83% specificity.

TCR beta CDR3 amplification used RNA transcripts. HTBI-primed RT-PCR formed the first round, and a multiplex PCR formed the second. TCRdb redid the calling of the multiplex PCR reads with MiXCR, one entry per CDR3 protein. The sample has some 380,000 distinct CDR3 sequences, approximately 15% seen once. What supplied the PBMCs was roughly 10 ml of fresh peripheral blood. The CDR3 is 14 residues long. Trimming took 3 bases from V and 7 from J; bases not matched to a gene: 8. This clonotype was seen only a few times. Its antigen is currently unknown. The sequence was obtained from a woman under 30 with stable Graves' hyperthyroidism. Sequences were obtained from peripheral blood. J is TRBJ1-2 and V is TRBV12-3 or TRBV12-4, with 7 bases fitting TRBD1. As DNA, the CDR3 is TGTGCCAGCAGTTTGTCGCCAGGGGGTGGTGGCTACACCTTC. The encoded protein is CASSLSPGGGGYTF.